The clone carrying this T cell receptor beta chain was detected many times. Its antigen is still unknown. The data stem from a study of early T cells in non-severe SARS-CoV-2 infection. Overall study results and limits: Reliance on VDJdb matching favored anti-spike CD8 responses; private and CD4 specificities were missed.

In germline, CDR1 is MDHEN, CDR2 SYDVKM. The CDR3 consists of 16 residues. Trimming removed 7 bases from V and 5 bases from J; junction bases left unmatched: 11. MiXCR, applied by TCRdb to the 5' RACE reads, yields one record per CDR3 protein. Of 30,000 or so distinct CDR3 sequences in the sample, around 7% were seen once. This receptor was taken from an adult who was a healthcare worker with PCR-confirmed SARS-CoV-2 infection or an uninfected control (not recorded which). Material for sequencing was whole blood. The chain carries TRBV28 and TRBJ2-2; 9 positions agree with TRBD1. CDR3 amino acids: CASTFRGGTGTGELFF. The DNA of the CDR3 is TGTGCCAGCACCTTTCGAGGGGGGACAGGGACCGGGGAGCTGTTTTTT.